This TCR beta chain originates from a study of blood T cell repertoires in COVID-19 (dated by TCRdb to the early 2020s). In the study overall: Samples covering the acute and convalescent phases of COVID-19 were provided by collaborators in the United States, Italy and Spain. Where available, HLA class I and class II types were taken from metadata supplied by the sample provider and were not determined by assay-based typing. The samples were drawn from the first 160 participants of the ongoing ImmuneRACE study and from 1,254 subjects provided by 6 global collaborators. Subjects who had been exposed to COVID-19, were actively infected with it, or had recovered from it provided the deeply sampled blood TCRbeta repertoires that made up the dataset. The repertoires were released in a freely available public database meant as a resource for research on the immune response to SARS-CoV-2. The prospective study material was composed of cDNA or gDNA derived from T cells, B-cell-depleted T cells, or PBMCs. Nearly every sample came with metadata listing a de-identified subject ID, COVID-19 status, age in years and sex. Broad study findings and their caveats: The amount of clinical and demographic metadata varied by source and participant and was provided uncurated.

The CDR3 runs 13 amino acids, cysteine and phenylalanine included. Of all the DNA, just the CDR3 is kept, 39 bases in frame from base 1. Trimming takes 2 bases off V and 4 bases off J; junction bases not matched to a gene: 4. According to the germline V gene (reference sequence), CDR1 reads GTSNPN and CDR2 reads SVGIG. On this clone: Its binding antigen is unknown. Base quality data are lacking; no much larger clone is found one base away.

At one collaborating source in Seattle, patients were enrolled during active infection and were followed longitudinally through the course of disease. The collaborating institutions used their own protocols to collect whole blood in K2EDTA tubes. For TCRbeta analysis, collaborators shipped samples in one of three forms: frozen whole blood, isolated PBMCs, or DNA extracted from either of those sample types. TCRbeta CDR3 regions were amplified from genomic DNA using the immunoSEQ Assay, a bias-controlled multiplex PCR. The study's own analysis went as follows. The number of nucleated cells in each sample was estimated by amplification of reference gene primers within the assay. Sequence reads were collapsed and filtered to measure the absolute abundance of every unique TCRbeta CDR3 rearrangement. For each sample, productive Simpson clonality was calculated by taking the square root of Simpson's diversity index across productive rearrangements. This is the immuneACCESS table as TCRdb keeps it, with only in-frame sequences that have V and J called. A part of the clones is gone; compared with another copy, unresolved V genes explain less than half, and the rest is unexplained. That table gives V, J and clone size, and the DNA gave D and trimming. Across this sample there are approximately 290,000 clones, with about 89% seen only once. The leading ten clones occupy 2.2% of the sample.

The receptor was isolated from a woman aged 30 to 39 with COVID-19, enrolled during active disease. Recombination joined TRBV30 with TRBJ1-2; 7 nucleotides in the junction match TRBD1. Material for sequencing was peripheral blood. The nucleotides read TGTGCCTGGAGTCGGGACAGCCCCTATGGCTACACCTTC. Its protein is CAWSRDSPYGYTF.